This is a list of T cell receptor beta chains from one sample in a study of OX40 agonist ivuxolimab in advanced cancers. Repertoires were generated with immunoSEQ multiplex PCR, while TCRdb's copy carries only in-frame clones and drops some. Here the sample spans fewer than 95,000 clones, 80% to 95% being singletons. The sequencing used CD4+ or CD8+ T cells sorted from blood, collected in a trial of the OX40 agonist ivuxolimab. Receptors originate from an adult with an advanced solid tumor such as melanoma, head and neck, liver or kidney cancer. CDR3s include the opening cysteine and the closing phenylalanine or tryptophan. A D gene is named only where the DNA matches it firmly. Size tells how often a clone was seen (once, few, many) or the class of an expanded clone, and some rows leave it out.

>NA|TRBV7-6|TRBJ1-2|NA
TGTGCCAGCAGCTCCCCGGGCCATGGCTACACCTTC
CASSSPGHGYTF
>NA|TRBV4-3|TRBJ2-5|NA
TGCGCCAGCAGCCAAGGCGGGGAAGAGACCCAGTACTTC
CASSQGGEETQYF
>NA|TRBV9|TRBJ2-7|NA
TGTGCCAGCAGCGTAGGAGGGTACGAGCAGTACTTC
CASSVGGYEQYF
>NA|TRBV27|TRBJ2-7|once
TGTGCCAGCAGGGGGGGGCCAGACATCCCCTACGAGCAGTACTTC
CASRGGPDIPYEQYF
>TRBD1|TRBV19|TRBJ1-5|NA
TGTGCCAGTAGTTGGACAGGGGTCCTTAGCAATCAGCCCCAGCATTTT
CASSWTGVLSNQPQHF
>NA|TRBV11-2|TRBJ2-5|NA
TGTGCCAGCAGCTCCCCTAGCTTAGAGACCCAGTACTTC
CASSSPSLETQYF
>TRBD2|TRBV7-9|TRBJ2-1|NA
TGTGCCACCCTGCTAGCGGATGTAAACTACAATGAGCAGTTCTTC
CATLLADVNYNEQFF
>NA|TRBV2|TRBJ2-1|NA
TGTGCCAGCTTTGTTTCGAGGAATGAGCAGTTCTTC
CASFVSRNEQFF
>NA|TRBV4-1|TRBJ1-5|NA
TGCGCCAGCAGCCAAGAGGGGAAACAGCCCCGGCATTTT
CASSQEGKQPRHF
>NA|TRBV27|TRBJ1-1|NA
TGTGCCAGCAGTTTTGCCCGAAACACTGAAGCTTTCTTT
CASSFARNTEAFF
>NA|TRBV13|TRBJ1-5|NA
TGTGCCAGCAGTCTTGGGGGCCCCGGTAGCAATCAGCCCCAGCATTTT
CASSLGGPGSNQPQHF
>NA|TRBV29-1|TRBJ2-6|NA
TGCAGCGTTGAAGGACTCTCTGGGGCCAACGTCCTGACTTTC
CSVEGLSGANVLTF
>TRBD1|TRBV6-6|TRBJ2-7|NA
TGTGCCAGCAGTTGGGGACAGGGGAGGTACGAGCAGTACTTC
CASSWGQGRYEQYF
>NA|TRBV7-2|TRBJ2-5|NA
TGTGCCAGCAGCTTAGTGCCAAAGACCCCATACCAAGAGACCCAGTACTTC
CASSLVPKTPYQETQYF
>TRBD1|TRBV15|TRBJ2-7|NA
TGTGCCACCAGCAGAGATCGTGGCAGGGGGATCTACGAGCAGTACTTC
CATSRDRGRGIYEQYF
>NA|TRBV27|TRBJ2-7|NA
TGTGCCAGCAGTTTGAAAGGGCTAAGCTCCTACGAGCAGTACTTC
CASSLKGLSSYEQYF
>NA|TRBV6-1|TRBJ2-1|once
TGTGCCAGCAGTGAAGTCGCTAGAAGGTACAATGAGCAGTTCTTC
CASSEVARRYNEQFF
>NA|TRBV19|TRBJ1-2|NA
TGTGCCAGTAGTGTGGACAGACTAACTAACTATGGCTACACCTTC
CASSVDRLTNYGYTF
>NA|TRBV5-1|TRBJ1-5|NA
TGCGCCAGCAGGATGAATAGCAATCAGCCCCAGCATTTT
CASRMNSNQPQHF
>NA|TRBV27|TRBJ2-6|NA
TGTGCCAGCAGTCCCCTGGTTACTGGGGCCAACGTCCTGACTTTC
CASSPLVTGANVLTF
>NA|TRBV27|TRBJ1-1|NA
TGTGCCAGCCAAGCAATAGGGACAATGAACACTGAAGCTTTCTTT
CASQAIGTMNTEAFF
>NA|TRBV10-3|TRBJ1-5|NA
TGTGCCATCAGTGATCCCGACAGTGGGGGTCAGCCCCAGCATTTT
CAISDPDSGGQPQHF
>NA|TRBV4-2|TRBJ1-2|NA
TGTGCCAGCAGCCAAGAGCGGGGGCAGAGCTATGGCTACACCTTC
CASSQERGQSYGYTF
>TRBD1|TRBV10-3|TRBJ2-4|NA
TGTGCCATCAGTGATGGACAGGGGGAGGCCATTCAGTACTTC
CAISDGQGEAIQYF
>TRBD1|TRBV15|TRBJ1-5|NA
TGTGCCACCAGCAGAGCTAGACAGGGCCTATATCAGCCCCAGCATTTT
CATSRARQGLYQPQHF
>NA|TRBV4-1|TRBJ2-7|NA
TGCGCCAGCAGCCAAGATCCAGGGAGCTACGAGCAGTACTTC
CASSQDPGSYEQYF
>TRBD1|TRBV28|TRBJ2-2|NA
TGTGCCAGCAGTTTTTTTCAGGGGGCAAACGGGGAGCTGTTTTTT
CASSFFQGANGELFF
>NA|TRBV5-1|TRBJ2-7|NA
TGCGCCAGCAGCTTTAAGGGAGGCTACGAGCAGTATTTC
CASSFKGGYEQYF
>NA|TRBV13|TRBJ1-5|NA
TGTGCCAGCAGCTTAACAGGGAATCAGCCCCAGCATTTT
CASSLTGNQPQHF
>NA|TRBV20-1|TRBJ2-1|few
TGCAGTGCCTGGGCGGGGAATGAGCAGTTCTTC
CSAWAGNEQFF
>NA|TRBV7-9|TRBJ1-2|NA
TGTGCCAGCAGCTTAGTGCGGGATCACTATGGCTACACCTTC
CASSLVRDHYGYTF
>NA|TRBV27|TRBJ2-7|NA
TGTGCCAGCAGGTATGGAGGCGGCGAGCAGTACTTC
CASRYGGGEQYF
>NA|TRBV4-1|TRBJ1-1|NA
TGCGCCAGCAGCCAAGATCTCTTCAACACTGAAGCTTTCTTT
CASSQDLFNTEAFF
>NA|TRBV25-1|TRBJ2-7|NA
TGTGCCAGCAGTGTCCCCCGGGACGGTACCTACGAGCAGTACTTC
CASSVPRDGTYEQYF
>TRBD2|TRBV7-9|TRBJ2-2|NA
TGTGCCAGCACCGATAGCGGGAGACTATTCGGGGAGCTGTTTTTT
CASTDSGRLFGELFF
>NA|TRBV30|TRBJ2-5|NA
TGTGCCTGGAAACCGGAAGGCAGAGGACCCAAAGAGACCCAGTACTTC
CAWKPEGRGPKETQYF
>NA|TRBV11-2|TRBJ2-2|NA
TGTGCCAGCTCGAGAACACACACCGGGGAGCTGTTTTTT
CASSRTHTGELFF
>TRBD1|TRBV27|TRBJ2-1|NA
TGTGCCAGCAGTCCAGGCGGACAGGGAAAGTTCTTC
CASSPGGQGKFF
>NA|TRBV13|TRBJ2-1|once
TGTGCCAGCAGCCCCAGGACTGGCTCCTACAATGAGCAGTTCTTC
CASSPRTGSYNEQFF
>NA|TRBV14|TRBJ2-3|NA
TGTGCCAGCAGCCAAGAGGCCAGGATCACAGATACGCAGTATTTT
CASSQEARITDTQYF
>NA|TRBV6-5|TRBJ1-4|once
TGTGCCAGCAGTTCAGATGTCACTAATGAAAAACTGTTTTTT
CASSSDVTNEKLFF
>NA|TRBV4-1|TRBJ1-1|NA
TGCGCCAGCAGCCAAGAACCGACAGGAATGAACACTGAAGCTTTCTTT
CASSQEPTGMNTEAFF
>NA|TRBV12-5|TRBJ2-7|NA
TGTGCTAGTGGTTCAATCCTGCGTTACGAGCAGTACTTC
CASGSILRYEQYF
>NA|TRBV7-8|TRBJ2-1|many
TGTGCCAGCAGCTTAGTTGGACCAGGTAACAATGAGCAGTTCTTC
CASSLVGPGNNEQFF
>NA|TRBV27|TRBJ2-1|NA
TGTGCCAGCAGTTCCCTCCAGACAGGGAGGGATTACAATGAGCAGTTCTTC
CASSSLQTGRDYNEQFF
>NA|TRBV19|TRBJ2-7|NA
TGTGCCAGCAGTATTGTCCAGGGCTACGAGCAGTACTTC
CASSIVQGYEQYF
>NA|TRBV11-2|TRBJ1-2|NA
TGTGCCAGCAGCTTATCAAGGACGGCTAACTATGGCTACACCTTC
CASSLSRTANYGYTF
>NA|TRBV11-2|TRBJ1-1|NA
TGTGCCAGCAGCTCGAAGAGAGGCACTGAAGCTTTCTTT
CASSSKRGTEAFF
>NA|TRBV4-3|TRBJ2-3|NA
TGCGCCAGCAGCCAAGGGGGTAGCCTGACCCCAGATACGCAGTATTTT
CASSQGGSLTPDTQYF
>TRBD2|TRBV7-9|TRBJ2-7|NA
TGTGCCAGCAGCTTACGGATGAGCGGGAACTACGAGCAGTACTTC
CASSLRMSGNYEQYF
>NA|TRBV9|TRBJ2-2|few
TGTGCCAGCAGCGTAAGGGCGAACGGGGAGCTGTTTTTT
CASSVRANGELFF
>TRBD1|TRBV5-5|TRBJ1-5|NA
TGTGCCAGCAGCTTGCAGGGGGTTGGCAATCAGCCCCAGCATTTT
CASSLQGVGNQPQHF
>NA|TRBV25-1|TRBJ1-2|NA
TGTGCCAGCGAGACCTGGGAGGGTGGCTACACCTTC
CASETWEGGYTF
>NA|TRBV10-1|TRBJ2-7|few
TGCGCCAGCAGTGAGTCTTCAGGGATCGAGCAGTACTTC
CASSESSGIEQYF
>TRBD1|TRBV6-5|TRBJ1-2|NA
TGTGCCAGCAGTGACTGGACAGGGGAGGATGGCTACACCTTC
CASSDWTGEDGYTF
>TRBD1|TRBV7-8|TRBJ2-7|NA
TGTGCCAGCAGCTCGAGGACAGGGAAGGCCCACGAGCAGTACTTC
CASSSRTGKAHEQYF
>NA|TRBV2|TRBJ2-7|NA
TGTGCCAGCGGTCCGGGACCTACCTACGAGCAGTACTTC
CASGPGPTYEQYF
>NA|TRBV6-6|TRBJ1-2|NA
TGTGCCAGCAGTCAGTTTACAGGGACCCATAACTATGGCTACACCTTC
CASSQFTGTHNYGYTF
>TRBD2|TRBV5-1|TRBJ2-1|NA
TGCGCCAGCAGCTTGGCTGTGCAGCGGGACTACAATGAGCAGTTCTTC
CASSLAVQRDYNEQFF
>TRBD2|TRBV27|TRBJ2-1|NA
TGTGCCAGCAGTTTGTTAGCGGGAGCGGCATACAATGAGCAGTTCTTC
CASSLLAGAAYNEQFF